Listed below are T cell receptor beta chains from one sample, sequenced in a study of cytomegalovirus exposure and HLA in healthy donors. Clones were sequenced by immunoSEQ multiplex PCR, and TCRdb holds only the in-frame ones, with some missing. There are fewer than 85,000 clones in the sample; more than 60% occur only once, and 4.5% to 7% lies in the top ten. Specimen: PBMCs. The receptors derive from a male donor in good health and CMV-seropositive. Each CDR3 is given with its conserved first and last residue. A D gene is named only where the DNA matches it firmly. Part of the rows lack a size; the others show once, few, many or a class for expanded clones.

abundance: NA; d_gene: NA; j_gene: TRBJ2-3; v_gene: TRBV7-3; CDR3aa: CASSSQQGPADTQYF; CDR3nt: TGTGCCAGCAGCTCACAACAGGGTCCCGCAGATACGCAGTATTTT
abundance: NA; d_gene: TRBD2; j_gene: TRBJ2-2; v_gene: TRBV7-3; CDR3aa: CASSSTSGGAGELFF; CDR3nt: TGTGCCAGCAGCTCGACTAGCGGGGGAGCCGGGGAGCTGTTTTTT
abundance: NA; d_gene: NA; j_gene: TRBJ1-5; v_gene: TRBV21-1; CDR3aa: CASSGPSRDRGHCLDQPQHF; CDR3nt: TGTGCCAGCAGCGGACCTTCCCGGGACAGGGGGCACTGCTTGGATCAGCCCCAGCATTTT
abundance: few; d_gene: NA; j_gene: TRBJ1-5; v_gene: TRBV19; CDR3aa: CASSPIGQYNQPQHF; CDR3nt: TGTGCCAGTAGCCCCATCGGACAGTACAATCAGCCCCAGCATTTT
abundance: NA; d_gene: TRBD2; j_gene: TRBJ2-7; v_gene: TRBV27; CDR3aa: CASRLAGGHEQYF; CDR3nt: TGTGCCAGCAGGCTAGCGGGAGGGCACGAGCAGTACTTC
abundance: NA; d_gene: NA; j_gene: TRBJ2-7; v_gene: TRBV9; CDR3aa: CASSAQGWGVKDEQYF; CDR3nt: TGTGCCAGCAGCGCGCAAGGGTGGGGGGTAAAAGACGAGCAGTACTTC
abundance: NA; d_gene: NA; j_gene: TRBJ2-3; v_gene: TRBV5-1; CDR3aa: CATVQGPSGGDTQYF; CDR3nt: TGCGCCACCGTACAGGGACCCTCGGGGGGAGATACGCAGTATTTT
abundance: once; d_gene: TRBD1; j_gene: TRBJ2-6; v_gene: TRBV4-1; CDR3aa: CASSQVWTGGANVLTF; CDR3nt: TGCGCCAGCAGCCAAGTCTGGACAGGAGGGGCCAACGTCCTGACTTTC
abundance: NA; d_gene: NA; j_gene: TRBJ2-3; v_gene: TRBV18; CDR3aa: CASSSPPTDTQYF; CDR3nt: TGTGCCAGCTCATCCCCTCCCACAGATACGCAGTATTTT
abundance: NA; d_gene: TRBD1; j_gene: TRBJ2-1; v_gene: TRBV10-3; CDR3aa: CAISDRDSYNEQFF; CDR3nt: TGTGCCATCAGCGACAGGGACTCCTACAATGAGCAGTTCTTC
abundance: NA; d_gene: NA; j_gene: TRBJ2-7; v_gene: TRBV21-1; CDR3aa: CASSKECRAVAGGWSYEQYF; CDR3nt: TGTGCCAGCAGCAAAGAGTGCCGGGCCGTAGCGGGAGGGTGGTCCTACGAGCAGTACTTC
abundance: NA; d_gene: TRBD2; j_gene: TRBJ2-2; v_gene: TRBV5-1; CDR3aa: CASSRTSGGQATGELFF; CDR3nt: TGCGCCAGCAGCCGGACTAGCGGGGGCCAAGCCACCGGGGAGCTGTTTTTT
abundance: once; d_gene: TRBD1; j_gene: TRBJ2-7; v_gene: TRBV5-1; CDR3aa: CASSRDRGEQYF; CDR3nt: TGCGCCAGCAGCCGGGACAGGGGCGAGCAGTACTTC
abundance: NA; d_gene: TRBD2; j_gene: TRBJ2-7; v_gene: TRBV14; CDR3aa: CASRSLAEIYEQYF; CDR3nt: TGTGCCAGCAGGTCACTAGCGGAAATCTACGAGCAGTACTTC
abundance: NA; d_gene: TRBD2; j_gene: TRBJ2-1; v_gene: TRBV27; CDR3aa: CASSLPGGRLAGGYNEQFF; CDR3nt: TGTGCCAGCAGTTTACCCGGGGGGAGACTAGCGGGAGGGTACAATGAGCAGTTCTTC
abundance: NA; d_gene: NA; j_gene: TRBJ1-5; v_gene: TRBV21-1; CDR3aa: CASSKVCCQPQHF; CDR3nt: TGTGCCAGCAGCAAAGTATGTTGTCAGCCCCAGCATTTT